This T cell receptor beta chain derives from a study of CD8+CD57+ T cells in acquired aplastic anemia. Study details: Sorted CD4+ and CD8+ cell DNA averaged roughly 3.2 ug.

TCR beta VDJ and CDR3 profiles were obtained from a genomic DNA template. TCRdb fed the reads into MiXCR, producing one record per CDR3 protein. The sample holds more than 70,000 distinct CDR3 sequences, under 80% seen once. The authors sequenced patients whose flow cytometry had shown CD8+CD57+ cell expansion. Sequenced material: sorted CD4+, CD8+, or CD8+CD57+ T cells (not recorded which) from PBMCs. The sequence was collected from a human donor with aplastic anemia.

The CDR3 DNA reads TGTGCCAGCAGCTTAGAGATCAACGCTGAAGCTTTCTTT. This sequence encodes CASSLEINAEAFF. V is TRBV7-9 and J is TRBJ1-1; D not resolved. This CDR3 is 13 amino acids long. Looked up from germline, CDR1 is SEHNR and CDR2 is FQNEAQ (reference sequence). V dropped 1 base and J dropped 6 bases, with 9 bases sitting between them.